This TCR beta chain emerged from a study of T cells in Graves' hyperthyroidism and ophthalmopathy. This CDR3 comprises 16 residues. V lost 5 bases, J lost 7 bases, and 8 bases stayed unmatched. Germline loops: CDR1 LNHDA, CDR2 SQIVND (reference sequence). Amplification targeted TCR beta CDR3 regions from RNA transcripts. First-round RT-PCR targeting the TCR CDR3 was performed with the HTBI primer set. A single record per CDR3 protein comes from TCRdb applying MiXCR to the multiplex PCR reads. The data contain about 510,000 distinct CDR3 sequences, 12% to 15% of them singletons. Diagnoses were established using clinical symptoms, serum thyroxine and TRAb, thyroid ultrasound and orbital computed tomography. This clonotype was observed a handful of times. Its specificity is unknown. Regarding the study as a whole: In validation, the model predicted ophthalmopathy. These predictions came a median about 6.5 months before onset. Clonotypes that were expanded in thyroid above 0.001 mostly appeared in blood too. From stable hyperthyroidism, ophthalmopathy was separated by a 13 V-J model.

Sequenced material: blood. This chain joins TRBV19 and TRBJ2-1; the match to TRBD2 covers 13 bases. The TCR originated in a woman aged 40 to 49 with Graves' hyperthyroidism. The CDR3 nucleotides read TGTGCCAGTAGTTTCCAACTAGCGGGAGGGTTTAATGAGCAGTTCTTC. Protein product: CASSFQLAGGFNEQFF.